Below, 13 T cell receptor beta chains from the same sample are listed, as sequenced in a study of shared clonotypes between healthy human individuals. Sequencing used immunoSEQ multiplex PCR; TCRdb keeps in-frame clones, though not all of them. Among 2 million to 2.5 million clones, about 92% were seen once, and the ten largest hold more than 1.5%. The naive CD8 subset, CD45RO-negative cells positively selected for CCR7, excluded terminally differentiated effector memory CD45RA+ cells. The material sequenced was naive CD8+ T cells from PBMCs. These receptors originate from a man aged 18 to 29 in good health. Some clones in this sample may be carry-over from other donors' samples.

The genes are TRBV27 and TRBJ2-2; TRBD1 matches 11 bases. The CDR3 is 18 residues long. In germline, CDR1 is MNHEY, CDR2 SMNVEV (reference sequence). V was pared by 5 bases and J by 7 bases, with 15 bases of the junction left unmatched. The chain's CDR3 is CASSLKRRTGGIGGELFF. The CDR3 nucleotides read TGTGCCAGCAGTCTAAAAAGACGGACAGGGGGCATCGGCGGGGAGCTGTTTTTT.

This chain uses TRBV2 with TRBJ2-5; no firm D call. CDR1 and CDR2 (germline): SNHLY, FYNNEI. This CDR3 spans 14 amino acids. V lost 3 bases to trimming and J lost 1 base, with 9 bases between them. The CDR3 loop is CASSDLLGQETQYF. CDR3 coding DNA: TGTGCCAGCAGTGATTTACTGGGCCAAGAGACCCAGTACTTC.

This clone was detected only once. The chain uses TRBV7-8 and TRBJ2-1; 12 bases match TRBD2. After removal of 5 bases from V and 0 bases from J, the junction contained 8 bases not matched to a gene. CDR1 is SGHVS, CDR2 FQNEAQ, per germline. The CDR3 is 18 residues long. Here the CDR3 reads CASSPGLAGHHSYNEQFF. CDR3 nucleotides: TGTGCCAGCAGCCCGGGACTAGCGGGCCACCACTCCTACAATGAGCAGTTCTTC.

V gene TRBV9 combines with J gene TRBJ2-2; no reliable D call. Between the trimmed V and J ends, which lost 0 bases and 0 bases, there was a span of 9 bases. This CDR3 region has 16 residues. Germline V gene lookup returns CDR1 SGDLS and CDR2 YYNGEE. CDR3 sequence reads: CASSVAYNANTGELFF. The CDR3 nucleotides are TGTGCCAGCAGCGTAGCTTATAATGCGAACACCGGGGAGCTGTTTTTT.

J is TRBJ1-2 and V is TRBV4-2; tentatively, D is TRBD1 (5 bases). The germline CDR1 and CDR2 sequences are LGHNA and YNFKEQ. This CDR3 spans 16 amino acids. V gave up 4 bases and J gave up 10 bases, with 25 bases separating them. The CDR3 DNA follows: TGTGCCAGCAGCCCAGGAGAGGACATCCTAACCGAATACTACACCTTC. Its translation: CASSPGEDILTEYYTF.

The CDR3 nucleotides read TGTGCCTGGGGAACGCCCACTGAACGGTTAGCCAACTATGGCTACACCTTC. Translation gives CAWGTPTERLANYGYTF. The V and J genes are TRBV30 and TRBJ1-2; D remains unclear. Germline CDR1 and CDR2: GTSNPN and SVGIG (reference sequence). This CDR3 comprises 17 residues. V shed 5 bases and J shed 2 bases, with 24 bases lying between them.

This chain uses TRBV27 with TRBJ2-3; D is ambiguous. V was pared by 4 bases and J by 6 bases, with 17 bases between. Germline V gene sequence: CDR1 MNHEY, CDR2 SMNVEV (reference sequence). The CDR3 totals 15 residues. The CDR3 DNA reads TGTGCCAGCAGTTCCTCCCCCCTGGGTACGGATACGCAGTATTTT. It specifies CASSSSPLGTDTQYF.

The genes are TRBV29-1 and TRBJ1-2; D might be TRBD1 (5 bases). V lost 0 bases, J lost 1 base, and 6 bases lay in between. The CDR3 has 13 residues. Germline V gene lookup returns CDR1 SQVTM and CDR2 ANQGSEA. This CDR3 is CSVEDQGNYGYTF. CDR3 DNA: TGCAGCGTTGAAGACCAGGGTAACTATGGCTACACCTTC.

The chain employs TRBV19 and TRBJ2-7, with D perhaps TRBD2 (5 bases). This CDR3 spans 14 amino acids. The V gene lost 4 bases and the J gene lost 2 bases, with 12 bases spanning the gap. CDR1 LNHDA and CDR2 SQIVND come from the germline V gene (reference sequence). As DNA, the CDR3 is TGTGCCAGTAGTACAGCGGTCCTGACCTACGAGCAGTACTTC. It encodes CASSTAVLTYEQYF.

Details on this clone: Different DNA sequences within this sample yield the same CDR3. This chain joins TRBV9 and TRBJ1-1; D is unclear. Germline lookup yields CDR1 SGDLS and CDR2 YYNGEE. The CDR3 is made up of 14 amino acids. V was pared by 0 bases and J by 0 bases, with 6 bases between. CDR3 nucleotide sequence: TGTGCCAGCAGCGTAGGTGGGGTGAACACTGAAGCTTTCTTT. This gives the protein CASSVGGVNTEAFF.

The chain joins TRBV7-2 to TRBJ1-1; weak D call: TRBD1 (5 bases). V was clipped by 6 bases and J by 7 bases, with 18 bases between them. Germline V gene lookup returns CDR1 SGHTA and CDR2 FQGNSA. The CDR3 length is 14 residues. The CDR3 coding sequence is TGTGCCAGCAGTTCTGATGGGGGAGTGAATGAAGCTTTCTTT. Amino acids: CASSSDGGVNEAFF. The full variable domain, in which reference TRBV7-2 and TRBJ1-1 provide the parts outside the CDR3, is GAGVSQSPSNKVTEKGKDVELRCDPISGHTALYWYRQSLGQGLEFLIYFQGNSAPDKSGLPSDRFSAERTGGSVSTLTIQRTQQEDSAVYLCASSSDGGVNEAFFGQGTRLTVV.

This chain connects TRBV6-5 to TRBJ1-1, with D maybe TRBD1 (6 bases). Per germline, CDR1 MNHEY and CDR2 SVGAGI. The ends were cut back, 6 bases at V and 2 bases at J, with 13 bases in the middle. The CDR3 spans 14 residues. The CDR3 DNA follows: TGTGCCAGCAGCTGGACAGTACCTAACACTGAAGCTTTCTTT. It is translated as CASSWTVPNTEAFF.

This clone has only a few counts. V and J are TRBV30 and TRBJ1-1; D is unclear. The CDR3 consists of 13 residues. The ends were cut back, 1 base at V and 6 bases at J, with 12 bases in the middle. Germline loops: CDR1 GTSNPN, CDR2 SVGIG (reference sequence). CDR3 residues: CAWSEGATPEAFF. As DNA, the CDR3 is TGTGCCTGGAGTGAGGGTGCAACCCCTGAAGCTTTCTTT. Filled out from reference TRBV30 and TRBJ1-1, the complete variable domain reads SQTIHQWPATLVQPVGSPLSLECTVEGTSNPNLYWYRQAAGRGLQLLFYSVGIGQISSEVPQNLSASRPQDRQFILSSKKLLLSDSGFYLCAWSEGATPEAFFGQGTRLTVV.